The 8 T cell receptor beta chains listed next were all sequenced from one sample in a study of Graves' ophthalmopathy and Graves' hyperthyroidism. RNA served as the template for amplifying TCR beta CDR3 regions. RT-PCR with HTBI primers came first, then second-round multiplex PCR. MiXCR, applied by TCRdb to the multiplex PCR reads, yields one record per CDR3 protein. Altogether about 400,000 distinct CDR3 sequences are present, about 17% being singletons, with the ten largest covering 1.6%. Sequencing input: peripheral blood. The receptors shown here come from a young woman with Graves' ophthalmopathy.

This clonotype was seen at least ten times. The genes are TRBV20-1 and TRBJ2-7, with D tentatively TRBD1 (6 bases). This CDR3 has 12 residues. CDR1 is DFQATT and CDR2 is SNEGSKA in the germline V gene (reference sequence). V dropped 6 bases and J dropped 3 bases, with 12 bases sitting between them. CDR3 sequence: CSASLQGYEQYF. CDR3 coding DNA: TGCAGTGCGTCATTACAGGGCTACGAGCAGTACTTC.

This clonotype was recorded at least ten times. The gene calls are TRBV18 and TRBJ2-7; possibly TRBD1 or TRBD2 for D (5 bases each). V was trimmed by 6 bases and J by 7 bases, leaving 16 bases between them. Germline V gene lookup returns CDR1 KGHSH and CDR2 LQKENI. This CDR3 spans 13 amino acids. In DNA form, the CDR3 reads TGTGCCAGCTCGGTCGGGACCACTGGAGAGCAGTACTTC. Translation gives CASSVGTTGEQYF.

This clonotype has ten or more counts. The chain links TRBV28 to TRBJ2-7; 13 bases match TRBD2. V trimming: 6 bases; J trimming: 5 bases; junction bases outside the gene matches: 7. The length of the CDR3 is 15 residues. The germline CDR1 and CDR2 sequences are MDHEN and SYDVKM. In DNA form, the CDR3 reads TGTGCCAGCAGATGGACTAGCGGGAGCCCCCACGAGCAGTACTTC. The encoded protein is CASRWTSGSPHEQYF.

This clonotype was picked up many times. This rearrangement joins TRBV20-1 to TRBJ1-5; D is ambiguous. Germline V gene sequence: CDR1 DFQATT, CDR2 SNEGSKA (reference sequence). V lost 5 bases and J lost 4, with 9 bases in between. The CDR3 extends over 12 amino acids. CDR3 bases: TGCAGTGCTTCGGTCAGAAATCAGCCCCAGCATTTT. Protein: CSASVRNQPQHF.

This clonotype was seen many times. The chain joins TRBV11-2 to TRBJ2-2, with 8 bases fitting TRBD1. The CDR3 has 15 amino acids. Germline V CDR1 and CDR2: SGHAT, FQNNGV. V was clipped by 5 bases and J by 7 bases; unmatched bases: 9. Written as DNA, the CDR3 is TGTGCCAGCAGCCCAGGACAGGGTTTGATCGGGGAGCTGTTTTTT. It yields the protein CASSPGQGLIGELFF. The variable domain in full, with the rest retrieved from reference TRBV11-2 and TRBJ2-2, is EAGVAQSPRYKIIEKRQSVAFWCNPISGHATLYWYQQILGQGPKLLIQFQNNGVVDDSQLPKDRFSAERLKGVDSTLKIQPAKLEDSAVYLCASSPGQGLIGELFFGEGSRLTVL.

The chain joins TRBV11-1 to TRBJ2-7, with TRBD2 as a possible D gene (6 bases). V was cut by 3 bases and J by 0 bases, with 24 bases left in between. Germline CDR1 and CDR2: SGHAT and FQDESV (reference sequence). The CDR3 loop spans 19 amino acids. The chain's CDR3 is CASSFGGGDPTHDSYEQYF. CDR3 in DNA: TGTGCCAGCAGCTTCGGAGGAGGGGACCCTACCCACGACTCCTACGAGCAGTACTTC.

This clonotype occurred a few times. The gene calls are TRBV6-2 or TRBV6-3 and TRBJ1-2; D perhaps matches TRBD1 (6 bases). The ends were cut back, 6 bases at V and 3 bases at J, with 11 bases in the middle. CDR1 is MNHEY, CDR2 SVGEGT, per germline. CDR3 size: 13 residues. The CDR3 loop is CASRQGRYYGYTF. The CDR3 bases are TGTGCCAGCAGACAGGGCAGGTACTATGGCTACACCTTC.

J is TRBJ2-7 and V is TRBV6-2 or TRBV6-3; 8 nucleotides match TRBD1. Germline V gives CDR1 MNHEY, CDR2 SVGEGT. The V gene end was trimmed by 6 bases and the J gene end by 4 bases; junction bases not matched to a gene: 8. The CDR3 is 14 amino acids. CDR3 sequence: CASRTPGGAYEQYF. CDR3 DNA: TGTGCCAGCAGGACCCCAGGGGGCGCGTACGAGCAGTACTTC.